The 7 T cell receptor beta chains presented below share a single source sample, sequenced in a study of T cell repertoires in cytomegalovirus infection. Antigens for these TCRs are unknown. TCRdb called the reads again in MiXCR, with one record for every CDR3 protein. Of hundreds of thousands of distinct CDR3 sequences listed, around 30% are singletons. Material: cultured PBMCs, obtained from culture after CMV antigen stimulation. These receptors were taken from a human donor in good health (CMV status not recorded). Some clones in this sample may be carry-over from other donors' samples.

The J gene is TRBJ1-4, the V gene TRBV7-8; 9 positions agree with TRBD1. Per the germline V gene, CDR1 is SGHVS and CDR2 is FQNEAQ. This CDR3 has 14 amino acids. V lost 4 bases to trimming and J lost 7 bases; unmatched junction nucleotides: 4. The CDR3 spells CASSSDRGSEKLFF. The CDR3 DNA follows: TGTGCCAGCAGCTCGGACAGGGGTTCTGAAAAACTGTTTTTT.

CDR3 in amino acids: CASKGQSNSNQPQHF. CDR3 nucleotide sequence: TGTGCCAGTAAAGGACAGTCGAATAGCAATCAGCCCCAGCATTTT. The chain recombines TRBV19 with TRBJ1-5, with D tentatively TRBD1 (6 bases). The CDR3 length is 15 residues. The germline V gene has CDR1 LNHDA and CDR2 SQIVND (reference sequence). The germline V and J ends were trimmed by 7 bases and 0 bases, with 13 bases remaining between them.

This clonotype was seen a handful of times. The rearrangement uses TRBV18 and TRBJ2-4, with D unresolved. This CDR3 comprises 15 residues. Germline assignment: CDR1 KGHSH and CDR2 LQKENI. V was cut by 3 bases and J by 9 bases, with 18 bases left in between. The DNA for the CDR3 is TGTGCCAGCTCACCCCCGGGCACCCTGGAATCCATTCAGTACTTC. Translated: CASSPPGTLESIQYF.

The rearrangement uses TRBV7-4 and TRBJ2-1; tentative D call: TRBD2 (6 bases). V lost 5 bases and J lost 7, with 24 bases in between. CDR3 length equals 17 residues. Germline V CDR1 and CDR2: SGHVT, SQSDAQ. Here the CDR3 DNA reads TGTGCCAGCAGCAACGGCATACTAGCCGTCCGAGGTAATGAGCAGTTCTTC. As protein: CASSNGILAVRGNEQFF.

This clonotype was seen many times. V gene TRBV7-2 combines with J gene TRBJ1-3, with a possible D match to TRBD1 (5 bases). There are 15 residues in the CDR3. Germline CDR1 reads SGHTA; CDR2 reads FQGNSA. The V end was cut by 5 bases, the J end by 2 bases, with 13 bases between. The CDR3 is CASSRGGYPGNTIYF. CDR3 in DNA: TGTGCCAGCAGCCGGGGGGGGTACCCTGGAAACACCATATATTTT.

This clonotype appeared a few times. This chain connects TRBV7-6 to TRBJ1-3, with D hard to call. Germline CDR1 reads SGHVS; CDR2 reads FNYEAQ. V lost 1 base, J lost 6 bases, and 7 bases lay in between. CDR3 length: 13 residues. The chain's CDR3 is CASSLDAVNTIYF. For the CDR3, the DNA is TGTGCCAGCAGCTTAGATGCGGTAAACACCATATATTTT.

The V and J genes are TRBV12-3 or TRBV12-4 and TRBJ2-2; D is unresolved. The CDR3 sequence is 16 residues long. V was trimmed by 5 bases and J by 1 base, leaving 14 bases between them. CDR3 DNA sequence: TGTGCCAGCAGTCCCCCGCTAACGCGGAACACCGGGGAGCTGTTTTTT. Encoded protein: CASSPPLTRNTGELFF.